The 19 T cell receptor beta chains below all came from one sample that was sequenced in a study of blood T cell repertoires in COVID-19. Using immunoSEQ multiplex PCR, the repertoire was profiled, and TCRdb retains in-frame clones only, with some absent. Of tens of thousands of clones listed, more than 80% were seen once; the top ten hold about 2.9%. Sequencing was carried out using peripheral blood. These receptors were collected from a man aged 45 to 65 with acute or convalescent COVID-19.

This clone was detected only a few times. The J gene is TRBJ2-1, the V gene TRBV6-5; 7 bases match TRBD1. The CDR3 sequence is 15 residues long. Germline V lookup: CDR1 MNHEY, CDR2 SVGAGI. V was pared by 6 bases and J by 2 bases, with 7 bases of the junction left unmatched. In DNA form, the CDR3 reads TGTGCCAGCAGGACAGGGACAACCGCCTACAATGAGCAGTTCTTC. It encodes CASRTGTTAYNEQFF.

V and J are TRBV19 and TRBJ2-7; D is possibly TRBD1 (6 bases). Trimming left V 6 bases short and J 3 bases short, with 15 bases between. Germline V gene lookup returns CDR1 LNHDA and CDR2 SQIVND (reference sequence). The CDR3 runs to 14 residues. The CDR3 coding sequence is TGTGCCAGTAGCTCCGGACAGCGGTACTACGAGCAGTACTTC. This sequence encodes CASSSGQRYYEQYF.

The V and J genes are TRBV2 and TRBJ1-2; possible D gene TRBD1, 6 bases. V was shortened by 6 bases and J by 4 bases, with 12 bases between the two germline ends. The germline V gene encodes CDR1 SNHLY and CDR2 FYNNEI. The CDR3 covers 13 residues. As DNA, the CDR3 is TGTGCCAGCAGCGCACAGGGACCCTATGGCTACACCTTC. Translating gives CASSAQGPYGYTF. Looking up the rest from reference TRBV2 and TRBJ1-2 gives the full variable domain: EPEVTQTPSHQVTQMGQEVILRCVPISNHLYFYWYRQILGQKVEFLVSFYNNEISEKSEIFDDQFSVERPDGSNFTLKIRSTKLEDSAMYFCASSAQGPYGYTFGSGTRLTVV.

The CDR3 here is CASSPGAQDLAEAFF. The CDR3 DNA is TGTGCCAGCTCACCTGGGGCCCAGGATCTCGCTGAAGCTTTCTTT. The gene calls are TRBV18 and TRBJ1-1; TRBD1 might be the D (5 bases). V was shortened by 3 bases and J by 6 bases, with 17 bases between the two germline ends. CDR1 and CDR2 (germline): KGHSH, LQKENI. The CDR3 spans 15 residues.

The rearrangement links TRBV27 to TRBJ2-3; tentative D call: TRBD2 (6 bases). V was shortened by 5 bases and J by 2 bases, with 14 bases between the two germline ends. Germline V gives CDR1 MNHEY, CDR2 SMNVEV (reference sequence). CDR3 length equals 15 residues. The CDR3, as DNA: TGTGCCAGCAGTCCCATAGCGGTACCCACAGATACGCAGTATTTT. This codes for CASSPIAVPTDTQYF.

The J gene is TRBJ1-2, the V gene TRBV11-2, with 7 bases lining up with TRBD1. After removal of 5 bases from V and 8 bases from J, the junction contained 5 bases not matched to a gene. The CDR3 loop spans 12 amino acids. From germline, CDR1 is SGHAT and CDR2 FQNNGV. As DNA, the CDR3 is TGTGCCAGCAGCCGACAGGGTCAGGGCTACACCTTC. Residues: CASSRQGQGYTF.

This chain links TRBV19 with TRBJ1-1; a possible D gene is TRBD1 (6 bases). CDR1 is LNHDA and CDR2 is SQIVND in the germline V gene (reference sequence). This CDR3 region has 13 residues. Trimming pared 5 bases from V and 1 base from J, leaving 8 bases between. The CDR3 loop is CASSSQGNTEAFF. In DNA, the CDR3 is TGTGCCAGTAGTTCACAGGGGAACACTGAAGCTTTCTTT. Drawing the rest from reference TRBV19 and TRBJ1-1, the complete variable domain is DGGITQSPKYLFRKEGQNVTLSCEQNLNHDAMYWYRQDPGQGLRLIYYSQIVNDFQKGDIAEGYSVSREKKESFPLTVTSAQKNPTAFYLCASSSQGNTEAFFGQGTRLTVV.

The chain's CDR3 is CASSKDRESTEAFF. CDR3 bases: TGCGCCAGCAGCAAGGACAGGGAGAGCACTGAAGCTTTCTTT. This chain uses TRBV4-3 with TRBJ1-1; 8 bases line up with TRBD1. The CDR3 is made up of 14 amino acids. The ends lost 5 bases at V and 4 bases at J; junction bases unmatched: 6. The germline CDR1 and CDR2 sequences are LGHNA and YSLEER.

The gene calls are TRBV19 and TRBJ1-2; maybe TRBD1 (5 bases). Germline assignment: CDR1 LNHDA and CDR2 SQIVND (reference sequence). Trimming took 7 bases from V and 2 from J, leaving 11 bases between them. The CDR3 has 13 residues. The CDR3 reads CASTREANYGYTF. In DNA form, the CDR3 reads TGTGCCAGTACCAGGGAAGCCAACTATGGCTACACCTTC.

The gene calls are TRBV27 and TRBJ2-2; maybe TRBD2 (5 bases). CDR3 size: 16 residues. The germline CDR1 and CDR2 sequences are MNHEY and SMNVEV (reference sequence). The V and J ends lost 6 bases and 3 bases respectively, with 17 bases between them. CDR3: CASRTGSPGYTGELFF. The CDR3 DNA reads as TGTGCCAGCAGGACGGGGAGCCCCGGGTACACCGGGGAGCTGTTTTTT.

A single count supports this clone. CDR3 sequence (DNA): TGCAGCGCCGAGGGGACAGTGAACACTGAAGCTTTCTTT. Translated: CSAEGTVNTEAFF. The V call is TRBV29-1, the J call TRBJ1-1, with 7 nucleotides matching TRBD1. Unmatched junction bases numbered 5, after V lost 7 bases and J lost 0 bases. The CDR3 length is 13 residues. Germline loops: CDR1 SQVTM, CDR2 ANQGSEA.

The chain has TRBV6-4 and TRBJ2-1, with 7 bases that match TRBD2. The CDR3 has 15 residues. Germline V gives CDR1 MRHNA, CDR2 SNTAGT. Losses at the gene ends were 0 bases for V and 3 bases for J; bases not matched to a gene: 2. CDR3 DNA: TGTGCCAGCAGTGACTCAGCGGGAAACTACAATGAGCAGTTCTTC. This translates into CASSDSAGNYNEQFF.

J is TRBJ1-1 and V is TRBV29-1, with 7 bases identical to TRBD1. Germline V CDR1 and CDR2: SQVTM, ANQGSEA. This CDR3 has 15 amino acids. Unmatched junction bases numbered 7, after V lost 0 bases and J lost 3 bases. CDR3 nucleotides: TGCAGCGTTGAAGATCTTCAGGGGGTTGACACTGAAGCTTTCTTT. Amino acids: CSVEDLQGVDTEAFF.

The chain uses TRBV30 and TRBJ1-5; 7 positions match TRBD1. J gave up 4 bases and V 3 bases, and 3 bases lay outside the gene matches. The CDR3 totals 13 residues. The germline V gene has CDR1 GTSNPN and CDR2 SVGIG (reference sequence). The CDR3 region is CAWSKTGNQPQHF. The CDR3 DNA is TGTGCCTGGAGCAAGACAGGGAATCAGCCCCAGCATTTT. The full variable domain, with the rest looked up from reference TRBV30 and TRBJ1-5, is SQTIHQWPATLVQPVGSPLSLECTVEGTSNPNLYWYRQAAGRGLQLLFYSVGIGQISSEVPQNLSASRPQDRQFILSSKKLLLSDSGFYLCAWSKTGNQPQHFGDGTRLSIL.

This chain uses TRBV6-2 or TRBV6-3 with TRBJ2-5; D not certain. The CDR3 is 12 residues long. The V end was cut by 2 bases, the J end by 5 bases, with 6 bases between. Germline CDR1 reads MNHEY; CDR2 reads SVGEGT. CDR3 protein: CASSYDWETQYF. The CDR3 DNA reads as TGTGCCAGCAGTTACGACTGGGAGACCCAGTACTTC.

This clone was counted once. The gene calls are TRBV4-1 and TRBJ1-3, with D tentatively TRBD1 (6 bases). This CDR3 is 15 amino acids long. Germline V lookup: CDR1 MGHRA, CDR2 YSYEKL. Trimming stripped 2 bases from V and 7 bases from J, with 15 bases between. The CDR3 DNA follows: TGCGCCAGCAGCCAACCCCGGACAAGGGGGAACACCATATATTTT. It codes for CASSQPRTRGNTIYF.

This clone was recorded once. The chain links TRBV7-9 to TRBJ1-2; 9 nucleotides agree with TRBD1. Germline-derived CDR1 and CDR2 are SEHNR and FQNEAQ (reference sequence). The trim removed 8 bases at V and 5 bases at J, leaving 9 bases unmatched. This CDR3 has 14 residues. The CDR3, as DNA: TGTGCCAGCGGAGGAGGGGACAGGGTTTATGGCTACACCTTC. This translates into CASGGGDRVYGYTF.

The chain employs TRBV4-1 and TRBJ1-4; D perhaps matches TRBD1 (6 bases). The V end was cut by 0 bases, the J end by 6 bases, with 20 bases between. The CDR3 has 18 amino acids. CDR1 is MGHRA and CDR2 is YSYEKL in the germline V gene. Here the CDR3 reads CASSQDRGTGSRDEKLFF. In DNA form, the CDR3 reads TGCGCCAGCAGCCAAGATCGGGGCACAGGGAGTAGGGATGAAAAACTGTTTTTT.

V is TRBV10-2 and J is TRBJ2-7, with D unresolved. The CDR3 is made up of 12 amino acids. V lost 4 bases to trimming and J lost 0 bases, with 4 bases between them. Germline CDR1 WSHSY, CDR2 SAAADI. In DNA form, the CDR3 reads TGCGCCAGCAGTGGTAGCTCCTACGAGCAGTACGTC. Residues: CASSGSSYEQYV.